These T cell receptor beta chains were read from a single sample in a study of T cell responses to AZD1222 COVID-19 vaccine. TCRdb keeps only in-frame clones here, not all; method: immunoSEQ multiplex PCR. The clone table shows about 140,000 clones, with the ten largest holding approximately 2%. The sequencing input was peripheral blood. Receptor source: an adult in good health. Both conserved end residues are part of each CDR3. Fields, in order: V gene, J gene, D gene, CDR3 length, CDR3 DNA, CDR3 protein. The D gene is left open where the match is weak.

TRBV5-4	TRBJ1-1	-	14	TGTGCCAGCAGCTCGGAGATCCCGAACACTGAAGCTTTCTTT	CASSSEIPNTEAFF
TRBV6-5	TRBJ2-7	-	14	TGTGCCAGCAGTTACGACCCAGGGTTAGGCGAGCAGTACTTC	CASSYDPGLGEQYF
TRBV9	TRBJ2-1	-	16	TGTGCCAGCAGCCGACGGGGGACCAGCTCCTACAATGAGCAGTTCTTC	CASSRRGTSSYNEQFF
TRBV3-1/TRBV3-2	TRBJ2-3	-	12	TGTGCCAGCAGCCAAGTACCAGATACGCAGTATTTT	CASSQVPDTQYF
TRBV5-1	TRBJ1-1	TRBD1	15	TGCGCCAGCAGCTTGGGCCCCGGGACAGAAAAAGAAGCTTTCTTT	CASSLGPGTEKEAFF
TRBV14	TRBJ1-6	TRBD1	17	TGTGCCAGCAGCCGGGGGACAGGGGACTCCTATAATTCACCCCTCCACTTT	CASSRGTGDSYNSPLHF
TRBV5-1	TRBJ2-1	-	14	TGCGCCAGCAGCTTGGGAGCATACTACAATGAGCAGTTCTTC	CASSLGAYYNEQFF
TRBV30	TRBJ1-2	-	10	TGTGCCTGGGAAACAGGGAGCCGTCGCTTC	CAWETGSRRF
TRBV27	TRBJ2-1	TRBD1	17	TGTGCCAGCAGTTTGGGGGACAGGGTTTTCCTCTACAATGAGCAGTTCTTC	CASSLGDRVFLYNEQFF
TRBV15	TRBJ2-7	TRBD1	15	TGTGCCACCAGCAGCCGGACAGGGGTGGCCTACGAGCAGTACTTC	CATSSRTGVAYEQYF
TRBV5-1	TRBJ1-2	-	12	TGCGCCAGCACGGGGCAGGGCTATGGCTACACCTTC	CASTGQGYGYTF
TRBV28	TRBJ1-5	-	14	TGTGCCAGCAGTTTATGGGCAGGGTCTCAGCCCCAGCATTTT	CASSLWAGSQPQHF
TRBV19	TRBJ1-1	TRBD1	16	TGTGCCAGTAGTCCCCGGACAGGGGGGAGGAACACTGAAGCTTTCTTT	CASSPRTGGRNTEAFF
TRBV28	TRBJ1-5	-	18	TGTGCCAGCAGCCCCCCGGCAGCACAGCGGGATAGCAATCAGCCCCAGCATTTT	CASSPPAAQRDSNQPQHF
TRBV20-1	TRBJ2-3	-	11	TGCAGTGCTGCCGACAGAGATACGCAGTATTTT	CSAADRDTQYF
TRBV7-8	TRBJ2-7	-	14	TGTGCCAGCAGCTTACGCGTCTCCCCGTACGAGCAGTACTTC	CASSLRVSPYEQYF
TRBV18	TRBJ1-1	-	14	TGTGCCAGCTCACCGCAGGGCTGGGGCACTGAAGCTTTCTTT	CASSPQGWGTEAFF
TRBV6-6	TRBJ2-3	-	16	TGTGCCAGCAGTTACTCGCCGACAGCACCCACAGATACGCAGTATTTT	CASSYSPTAPTDTQYF
TRBV6-5	TRBJ1-2	TRBD1	13	TGTGCCAGCAGTTACGACAGGGTTTCTGGCTACACCTTC	CASSYDRVSGYTF
TRBV2	TRBJ2-3	-	13	TGTGCCAGCTCGGACCCCCGCACAGATACGCAGTATTTT	CASSDPRTDTQYF
TRBV5-6	TRBJ1-2	-	17	TGTGCCAGCAGCGACCAGCTGGCAGGGCCCCCTAACTATGGCTACACCTTC	CASSDQLAGPPNYGYTF
TRBV18	TRBJ1-2	-	15	TGTGCCAGCTCACCAGGGAACTCAGCTAACTATGGCTACACCTTC	CASSPGNSANYGYTF
TRBV14	TRBJ2-2	-	13	TGTGCCAGCAGCCTAAGAGGAACCGGGGAGCTGTTTTTT	CASSLRGTGELFF
TRBV28	TRBJ1-3	-	14	TGTGCCACACAGCCAGGGCCAGCGGGAAACACCATATATTTT	CATQPGPAGNTIYF
TRBV2	TRBJ2-7	-	12	TGTGCCAGCACGGACAGAGCCTACGAGCAGTACTTC	CASTDRAYEQYF
TRBV11-3	TRBJ1-6	-	14	TGTGCCAGCAGCTTGGAGGGGGTGAATTCACCCCTCCACTTT	CASSLEGVNSPLHF
TRBV6-2/TRBV6-3	TRBJ2-7	-	12	TGTGCCAGCAGTTCTCAGGGTTACGAGCAGTACTTC	CASSSQGYEQYF
TRBV7-6	TRBJ1-6	-	16	TGTGCCAGCAGCTTAGACAGCGGACACAATAATTCACCCCTCCACTTT	CASSLDSGHNNSPLHF
TRBV2	TRBJ1-5	-	14	TGTGCCAGCAGTAGGGGGGTAGTAAATCAGCCCCAGCATTTT	CASSRGVVNQPQHF
TRBV15	TRBJ2-5	-	18	TGTGCCACCAGCCCAAAGGGGGGGTCGAGGGCGGACCAAGAGACCCAGTACTTC	CATSPKGGSRADQETQYF
TRBV5-4	TRBJ1-4	-	13	TGTGCCAGCAGCTTGGACAGGGAAGGAAAACTGTTTTTT	CASSLDREGKLFF
TRBV7-9	TRBJ2-3	TRBD2	16	TGTGCCAGCAGCCCCGGGGTAGCGGGTTACACAGATACGCAGTATTTT	CASSPGVAGYTDTQYF
TRBV19	TRBJ1-1	-	13	TGTGCCAGTAAATTTGTGATGAACACTGAAGCTTTCTTT	CASKFVMNTEAFF
TRBV7-3	TRBJ2-2	-	15	TGTGCCAGCAGCTTATTGGGCGCGAACACCGGGGAGCTGTTTTTT	CASSLLGANTGELFF
TRBV2	TRBJ2-4	-	14	TGTGCCAGCAGGGATTGGGCCCTGGTGGGCATTCAGTACTTC	CASRDWALVGIQYF